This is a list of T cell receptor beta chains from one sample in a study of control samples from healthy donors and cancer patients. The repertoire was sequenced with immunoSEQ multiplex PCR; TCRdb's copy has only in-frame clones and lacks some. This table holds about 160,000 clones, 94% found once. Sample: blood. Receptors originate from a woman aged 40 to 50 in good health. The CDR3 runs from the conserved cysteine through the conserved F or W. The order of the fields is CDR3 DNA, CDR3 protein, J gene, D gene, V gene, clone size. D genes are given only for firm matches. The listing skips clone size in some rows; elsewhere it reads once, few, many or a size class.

CDR3 DNA: TGTGCCAGCAGCTTGGTGGCAGGGCCCTATGGCTACACCTTC
CDR3 protein: CASSLVAGPYGYTF
J gene: TRBJ1-2
D gene: -
V gene: TRBV5-4
clone size: -

CDR3 DNA: TGTGCCAGTAGGGGACAGCCAAATCAGCCCCAGCATTTT
CDR3 protein: CASRGQPNQPQHF
J gene: TRBJ1-5
D gene: TRBD1
V gene: TRBV19
clone size: -

CDR3 DNA: TGTGCCTGGAGCCACGGGACAGGGACCTCCTACGAGCAGTACTTC
CDR3 protein: CAWSHGTGTSYEQYF
J gene: TRBJ2-7
D gene: TRBD1
V gene: TRBV30
clone size: -

CDR3 DNA: TGCAGCGTTACGGCAATGGGGGGCACCATATATTTT
CDR3 protein: CSVTAMGGTIYF
J gene: TRBJ1-3
D gene: -
V gene: TRBV29-1
clone size: -

CDR3 DNA: TGTGCCAGTAGTGGTTCAGGTCGAGATCAGCCCCAGCATTTT
CDR3 protein: CASSGSGRDQPQHF
J gene: TRBJ1-5
D gene: -
V gene: TRBV19
clone size: -

CDR3 DNA: TGCGCCAGCAGCTTGGGTGAAAGCTCCTACAATGAGCAGTTCTTC
CDR3 protein: CASSLGESSYNEQFF
J gene: TRBJ2-1
D gene: -
V gene: TRBV5-1
clone size: once

CDR3 DNA: TGTGCCAGCAGCTCCGGGACAGGGGTTTTTCCTGAAGCTTTCTTT
CDR3 protein: CASSSGTGVFPEAFF
J gene: TRBJ1-1
D gene: TRBD1
V gene: TRBV7-9
clone size: -

CDR3 DNA: TGTGCCAGCGATAGGGGGTTTTCGGACTACAATGAGCAGTTCTTC
CDR3 protein: CASDRGFSDYNEQFF
J gene: TRBJ2-1
D gene: -
V gene: TRBV19
clone size: -

CDR3 DNA: TGTGCCAGCGACATGAACACTGAAGCTTTCTTT
CDR3 protein: CASDMNTEAFF
J gene: TRBJ1-1
D gene: -
V gene: TRBV12-3/TRBV12-4
clone size: -

CDR3 DNA: TGCGCCAGCAGCCAAGTAATGGGGGTCGGAAACACCATATATTTT
CDR3 protein: CASSQVMGVGNTIYF
J gene: TRBJ1-3
D gene: -
V gene: TRBV4-3
clone size: -

CDR3 DNA: TGTGCCAGCAGAGTATCGACAGGGGGGACCTACGAGCAGTACTTC
CDR3 protein: CASRVSTGGTYEQYF
J gene: TRBJ2-7
D gene: TRBD1
V gene: TRBV6-5
clone size: -

CDR3 DNA: TGTGCCAGCAGTTTCTTCTCTGGAAACACCATATATTTT
CDR3 protein: CASSFFSGNTIYF
J gene: TRBJ1-3
D gene: -
V gene: TRBV12-3/TRBV12-4
clone size: once

CDR3 DNA: TGTGCCACCAGTGACGGGACCGCGAATCAGCCCCAGCATTTT
CDR3 protein: CATSDGTANQPQHF
J gene: TRBJ1-5
D gene: -
V gene: TRBV24-1
clone size: -

CDR3 DNA: TGTGCCAGCAGTGACTCGGGCCGTGCTACGCAGTATTTT
CDR3 protein: CASSDSGRATQYF
J gene: TRBJ2-3
D gene: -
V gene: TRBV6-4
clone size: -

CDR3 DNA: TGTGCCAGTAGTACAGGGGCGGAAGCTTTCTTT
CDR3 protein: CASSTGAEAFF
J gene: TRBJ1-1
D gene: -
V gene: TRBV19
clone size: -

CDR3 DNA: TGTGCCAGCAGCTCAGGGGGTAACAATGAGCAGTTCTTC
CDR3 protein: CASSSGGNNEQFF
J gene: TRBJ2-1
D gene: TRBD1
V gene: TRBV5-6
clone size: -

CDR3 DNA: TGCGCCAGCAGCTTGTTTGGGCGGCCCGCGGTAACCGGGACAACTTCATGGGCTTTCTTT
CDR3 protein: CASSLFGRPAVTGTTSWAFF
J gene: TRBJ1-1
D gene: -
V gene: TRBV5-1
clone size: -

CDR3 DNA: TGTGCCAGCAGTCAGGGGTATGAGCCCCAGCATTTT
CDR3 protein: CASSQGYEPQHF
J gene: TRBJ1-5
D gene: -
V gene: TRBV6-2/TRBV6-3
clone size: -

CDR3 DNA: TGTGCCAGTAGTATCGACACCCTTAGGGACGAGCAGTACTTC
CDR3 protein: CASSIDTLRDEQYF
J gene: TRBJ2-7
D gene: -
V gene: TRBV19
clone size: -

CDR3 DNA: TGTGCCAGCAGTTACGATGGAGGGGGTGCCTACGAGCAGTACTTC
CDR3 protein: CASSYDGGGAYEQYF
J gene: TRBJ2-7
D gene: -
V gene: TRBV6-6
clone size: -

CDR3 DNA: TGTGCCACCAGCAGAGTGGGTGAATCTGAAGCTTTCTTT
CDR3 protein: CATSRVGESEAFF
J gene: TRBJ1-1
D gene: -
V gene: TRBV15
clone size: -

CDR3 DNA: TGTGCCAGCAGCCAAAACAGGGGATCGGGTGAGACCCAGTACTTC
CDR3 protein: CASSQNRGSGETQYF
J gene: TRBJ2-5
D gene: TRBD1
V gene: TRBV4-2
clone size: -

CDR3 DNA: TGTGCCAGCAGCTCCGCGGGGAAGCTTGAAGCTTTCTTT
CDR3 protein: CASSSAGKLEAFF
J gene: TRBJ1-1
D gene: -
V gene: TRBV7-2
clone size: -

CDR3 DNA: TGTGCCAGCAGTTTAACGGTGTATAATTCACCCCTCCACTTT
CDR3 protein: CASSLTVYNSPLHF
J gene: TRBJ1-6
D gene: -
V gene: TRBV27
clone size: -

CDR3 DNA: TGTGCCAGCACCAACAGTGCGGGAGCGAACAATGAGCAGTTCTTC
CDR3 protein: CASTNSAGANNEQFF
J gene: TRBJ2-1
D gene: TRBD2
V gene: TRBV7-6
clone size: -

CDR3 DNA: TGCGCCAGCACCATTGATGGGGGGGACTCTGGAAACACCATATATTTT
CDR3 protein: CASTIDGGDSGNTIYF
J gene: TRBJ1-3
D gene: -
V gene: TRBV5-1
clone size: -

CDR3 DNA: TGTGCCAGCAGCTTTGGGCCAGGGAATTCACCCCTCCACTTT
CDR3 protein: CASSFGPGNSPLHF
J gene: TRBJ1-6
D gene: -
V gene: TRBV7-8
clone size: -

CDR3 DNA: TGTGCCAGCAGCTTAGCAGGTTACCGCCTGAACACTGAAGCTTTCTTT
CDR3 protein: CASSLAGYRLNTEAFF
J gene: TRBJ1-1
D gene: -
V gene: TRBV7-2
clone size: -

CDR3 DNA: TGTGCCAGCAGCCAAGACCCCTCGGGCTCTGGGGCCAACGTCCTGACTTTC
CDR3 protein: CASSQDPSGSGANVLTF
J gene: TRBJ2-6
D gene: -
V gene: TRBV3-1/TRBV3-2
clone size: -

CDR3 DNA: TGTGCCATCAGCTCAGGGGGACGATCTAATGAAAAACTGTTTTTT
CDR3 protein: CAISSGGRSNEKLFF
J gene: TRBJ1-4
D gene: TRBD1
V gene: TRBV10-3
clone size: -

CDR3 DNA: TGTGCCTGGAGTCCGTACAAGGGAGAAAGGACGACCCAGTACTTC
CDR3 protein: CAWSPYKGERTTQYF
J gene: TRBJ2-5
D gene: -
V gene: TRBV30
clone size: -

CDR3 DNA: TGCGCCAGCAGCCAAGGAAGGACGGCCTACGAGCAGTACTTC
CDR3 protein: CASSQGRTAYEQYF
J gene: TRBJ2-7
D gene: -
V gene: TRBV4-3
clone size: -

CDR3 DNA: TGTGCCAGCAGCGTTTGGACAGGGGGTTTTAACAGCAATCAGCCCCAGCATTTT
CDR3 protein: CASSVWTGGFNSNQPQHF
J gene: TRBJ1-5
D gene: TRBD1
V gene: TRBV7-9
clone size: -

CDR3 DNA: TGTGCCAGCAGCGGGACTAGCGGGCGGGGTGATGAGCAGTTCTTC
CDR3 protein: CASSGTSGRGDEQFF
J gene: TRBJ2-1
D gene: TRBD2
V gene: TRBV7-9
clone size: once

CDR3 DNA: TGTGCCAGCAGCTCGGGACAAGGGAACACTGAAGCTTTCTTT
CDR3 protein: CASSSGQGNTEAFF
J gene: TRBJ1-1
D gene: -
V gene: TRBV5-4
clone size: -

CDR3 DNA: TGTGCCAGCAGGACCGACAGGGAGTATGGCTACACCTTC
CDR3 protein: CASRTDREYGYTF
J gene: TRBJ1-2
D gene: TRBD1
V gene: TRBV6-6
clone size: -

CDR3 DNA: TGTGCTAGTGACCTAGTGGTGGGTGAGCAGTTCTTC
CDR3 protein: CASDLVVGEQFF
J gene: TRBJ2-1
D gene: -
V gene: TRBV12-5
clone size: -

CDR3 DNA: TGCAGTGCTAGTCCGGGACCGACCTACGAGCAGTACTTC
CDR3 protein: CSASPGPTYEQYF
J gene: TRBJ2-7
D gene: -
V gene: TRBV20-1
clone size: -

CDR3 DNA: TGTGCCAGTACCATGGGGCTCTCTGGGGCCAACGTCCTGACTTTC
CDR3 protein: CASTMGLSGANVLTF
J gene: TRBJ2-6
D gene: -
V gene: TRBV19
clone size: -

CDR3 DNA: TGTGCCAGCAGCCCTGCGACAGTCCAAGAGACCCAGTACTTC
CDR3 protein: CASSPATVQETQYF
J gene: TRBJ2-5
D gene: -
V gene: TRBV6-2/TRBV6-3
clone size: -

CDR3 DNA: TGTGCCACCTTGGGTCAGGGCTATGGCTACACCTTC
CDR3 protein: CATLGQGYGYTF
J gene: TRBJ1-2
D gene: -
V gene: TRBV6-6
clone size: once